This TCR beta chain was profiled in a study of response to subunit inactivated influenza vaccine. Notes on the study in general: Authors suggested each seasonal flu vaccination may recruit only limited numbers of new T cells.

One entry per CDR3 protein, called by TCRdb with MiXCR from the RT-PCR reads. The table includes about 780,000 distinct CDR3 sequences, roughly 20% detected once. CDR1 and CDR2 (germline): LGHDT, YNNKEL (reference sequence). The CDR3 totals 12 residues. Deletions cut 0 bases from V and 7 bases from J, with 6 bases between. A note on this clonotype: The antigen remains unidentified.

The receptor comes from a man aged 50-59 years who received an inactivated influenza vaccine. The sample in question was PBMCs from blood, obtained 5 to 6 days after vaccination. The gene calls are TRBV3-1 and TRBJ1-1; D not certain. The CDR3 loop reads CASSQEGSEAFF. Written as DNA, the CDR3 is TGTGCCAGCAGCCAAGAGGGCAGTGAAGCTTTCTTT.